What follows are 2 T cell receptor beta chains derived from one specimen sequenced in a study of T cell changes during pregnancy in multiple sclerosis. TCRdb keeps only in-frame clones here, not all; method: immunoSEQ multiplex PCR. Of 50,000 to 60,000 clones listed, about 90% are singletons. This sample comprised CD4+ T cells from peripheral blood mononuclear cells, obtained in the first trimester of pregnancy. The receptors shown here come from a female donor with multiple sclerosis, enrolled in a pregnancy study.

The chain joins TRBV25-1 to TRBJ2-7; D is undetermined. Germline V gene data show CDR1 as MGHDK and CDR2 as SYGVNS. There are 16 residues in the CDR3. V lost 1 base to trimming and J lost 2 bases, with 15 bases between them. The CDR3 nucleotides read TGTGCCAGCAGTGAATGGGCCCCGTCCGAGCCCTACGAGCAGTACTTC. Translating it yields CASSEWAPSEPYEQYF.

The chain recombines TRBV4-3 with TRBJ2-5; the D gene is possibly TRBD2 (5 bases). Germline V gives CDR1 LGHNA, CDR2 YSLEER. This CDR3 spans 16 amino acids. V gave up 0 bases and J gave up 5 bases, with 16 bases separating them. The CDR3 sequence: CASSQDPSGGWETQYF. CDR3 coding DNA: TGCGCCAGCAGCCAAGATCCCTCCGGAGGATGGGAGACCCAGTACTTC.